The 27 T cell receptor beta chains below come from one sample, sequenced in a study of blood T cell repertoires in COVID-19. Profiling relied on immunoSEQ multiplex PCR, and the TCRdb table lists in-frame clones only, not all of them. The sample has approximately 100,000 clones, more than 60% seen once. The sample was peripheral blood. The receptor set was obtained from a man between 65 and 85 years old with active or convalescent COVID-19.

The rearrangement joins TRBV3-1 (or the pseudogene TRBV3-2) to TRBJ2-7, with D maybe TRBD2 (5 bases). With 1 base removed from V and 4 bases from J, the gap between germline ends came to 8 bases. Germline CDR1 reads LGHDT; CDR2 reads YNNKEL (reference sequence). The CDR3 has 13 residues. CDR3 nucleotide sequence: TGTGCCAGCAGCCAAGGAAGGAGGTACGAGCAGTACTTC. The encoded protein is CASSQGRRYEQYF.

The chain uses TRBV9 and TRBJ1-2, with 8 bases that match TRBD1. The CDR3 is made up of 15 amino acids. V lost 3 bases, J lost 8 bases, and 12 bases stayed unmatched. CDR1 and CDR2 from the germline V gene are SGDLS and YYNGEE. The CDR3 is CASSEGRQGMGGYTF. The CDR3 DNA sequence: TGTGCCAGCAGCGAGGGACGACAGGGGATGGGAGGCTACACCTTC.

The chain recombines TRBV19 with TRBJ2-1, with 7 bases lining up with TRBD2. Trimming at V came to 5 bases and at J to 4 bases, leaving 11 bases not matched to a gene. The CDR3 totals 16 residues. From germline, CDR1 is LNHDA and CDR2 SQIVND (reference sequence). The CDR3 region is CASSPRLAGLYNEQFF. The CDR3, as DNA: TGTGCCAGTAGTCCTAGATTAGCGGGCTTGTACAATGAGCAGTTCTTC.

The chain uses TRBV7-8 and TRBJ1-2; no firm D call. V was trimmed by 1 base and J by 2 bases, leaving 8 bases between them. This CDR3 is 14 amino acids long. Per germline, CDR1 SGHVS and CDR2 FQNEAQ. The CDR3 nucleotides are TGTGCCAGCAGCTTAGATTCGGGAAACTATGGCTACACCTTC. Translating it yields CASSLDSGNYGYTF.

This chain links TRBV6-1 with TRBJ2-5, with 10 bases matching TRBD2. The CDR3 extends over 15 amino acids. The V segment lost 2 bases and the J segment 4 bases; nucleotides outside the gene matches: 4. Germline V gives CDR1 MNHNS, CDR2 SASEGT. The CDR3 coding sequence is TGTGCCAGCAGTGAACTAGCGGGAGTTGGAGAGACCCAGTACTTC. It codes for CASSELAGVGETQYF.

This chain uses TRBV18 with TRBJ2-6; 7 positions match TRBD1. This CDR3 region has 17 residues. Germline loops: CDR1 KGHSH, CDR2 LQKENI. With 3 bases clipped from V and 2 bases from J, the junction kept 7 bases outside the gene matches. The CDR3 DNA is TGTGCCAGCTCACCGGAAACAGGGGTAGCTGGGGCCAACGTCCTGACTTTC. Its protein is CASSPETGVAGANVLTF.

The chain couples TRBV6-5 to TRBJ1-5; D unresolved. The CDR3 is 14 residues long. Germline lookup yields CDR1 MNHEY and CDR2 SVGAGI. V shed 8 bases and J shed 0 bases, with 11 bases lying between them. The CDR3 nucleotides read TGTGCCAGCGGGCAGAGAGATAGCAATCAGCCCCAGCATTTT. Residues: CASGQRDSNQPQHF.

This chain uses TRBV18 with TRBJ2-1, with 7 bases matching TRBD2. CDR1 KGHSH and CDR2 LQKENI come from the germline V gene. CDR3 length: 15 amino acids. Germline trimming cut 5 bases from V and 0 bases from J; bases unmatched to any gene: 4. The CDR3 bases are TGTGCCAGCTCATCCACTAGCGACTCCTACAATGAGCAGTTCTTC. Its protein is CASSSTSDSYNEQFF.

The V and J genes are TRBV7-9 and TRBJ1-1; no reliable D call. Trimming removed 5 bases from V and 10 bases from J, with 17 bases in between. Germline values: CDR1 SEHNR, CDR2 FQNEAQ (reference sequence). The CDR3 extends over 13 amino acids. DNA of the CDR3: TGTGCCAGCAGCACCTCTGACGGGGATGGAGCTTTCTTT. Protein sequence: CASSTSDGDGAFF.

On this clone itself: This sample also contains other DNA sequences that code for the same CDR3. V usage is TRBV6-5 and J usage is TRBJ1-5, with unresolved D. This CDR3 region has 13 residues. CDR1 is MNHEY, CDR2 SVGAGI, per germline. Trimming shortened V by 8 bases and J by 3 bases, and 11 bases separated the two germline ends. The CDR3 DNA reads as TGTGCCAGCGGCCGGGGTTCCAATCAGCCCCAGCATTTT. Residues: CASGRGSNQPQHF.

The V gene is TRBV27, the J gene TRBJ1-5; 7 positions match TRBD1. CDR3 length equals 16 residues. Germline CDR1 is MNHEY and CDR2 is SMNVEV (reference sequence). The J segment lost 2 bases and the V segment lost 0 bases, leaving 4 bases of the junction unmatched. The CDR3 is CASSLSKGAGNQPQHF. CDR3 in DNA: TGTGCCAGCAGTTTATCGAAGGGGGCAGGCAATCAGCCCCAGCATTTT.

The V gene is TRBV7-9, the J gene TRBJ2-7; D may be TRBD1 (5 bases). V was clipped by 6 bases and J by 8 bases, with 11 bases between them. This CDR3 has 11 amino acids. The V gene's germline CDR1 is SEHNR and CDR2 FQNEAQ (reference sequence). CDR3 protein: CASRVGEKQYF. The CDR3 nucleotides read TGTGCCAGCAGGGTAGGGGAAAAGCAGTACTTC.

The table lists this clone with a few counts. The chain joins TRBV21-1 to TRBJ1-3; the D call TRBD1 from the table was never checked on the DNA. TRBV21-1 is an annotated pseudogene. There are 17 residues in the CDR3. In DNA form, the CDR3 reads TGTGCCAGCAGGGGACAGGGTTATGACTTTTCCGGAAACACCATATATTTT. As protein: CASRGQGYDFSGNTIYF.

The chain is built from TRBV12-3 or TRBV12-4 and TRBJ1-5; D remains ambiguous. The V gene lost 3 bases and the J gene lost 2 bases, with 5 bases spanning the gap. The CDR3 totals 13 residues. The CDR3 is CASSFFGNQPQHF. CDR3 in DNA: TGTGCCAGCAGTTTCTTTGGCAATCAGCCCCAGCATTTT.

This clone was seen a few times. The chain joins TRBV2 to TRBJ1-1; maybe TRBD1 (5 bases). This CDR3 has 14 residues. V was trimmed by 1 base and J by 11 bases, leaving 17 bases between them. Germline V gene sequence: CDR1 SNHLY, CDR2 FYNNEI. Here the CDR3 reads CASSEDRPWSRAFF. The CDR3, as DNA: TGTGCCAGCAGTGAAGACAGGCCTTGGTCAAGGGCTTTCTTT.

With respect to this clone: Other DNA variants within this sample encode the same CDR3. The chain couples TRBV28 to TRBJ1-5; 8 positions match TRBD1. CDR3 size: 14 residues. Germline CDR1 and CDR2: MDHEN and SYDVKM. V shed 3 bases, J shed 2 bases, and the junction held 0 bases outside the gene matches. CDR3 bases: TGTGCCAGCAGTTTGGACAGGGGCAATCAGCCCCAGCATTTT. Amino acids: CASSLDRGNQPQHF.

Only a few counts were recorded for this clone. This chain's CDR3 is CASSPNRGTTGELFF. CDR3 sequence (DNA): TGTGCCAGCAGTCCCAACAGGGGTACCACCGGGGAGCTGTTTTTT. V usage is TRBV28 and J usage is TRBJ2-2, with 7 bases matching TRBD1. This CDR3 comprises 15 residues. The germline V gene encodes CDR1 MDHEN and CDR2 SYDVKM. V dropped 5 bases and J dropped 4; count of bases not matched to a gene: 7.

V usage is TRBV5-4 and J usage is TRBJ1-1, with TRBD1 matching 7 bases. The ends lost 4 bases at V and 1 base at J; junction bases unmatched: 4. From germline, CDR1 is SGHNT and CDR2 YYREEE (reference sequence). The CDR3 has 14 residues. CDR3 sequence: CASSGQEPNTEAFF. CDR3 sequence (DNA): TGTGCCAGCAGCGGACAGGAGCCGAACACTGAAGCTTTCTTT.

CDR3 sequence: CASSNRDRAYYEQYF. The CDR3 DNA reads TGTGCCAGCAGTAACCGGGACAGGGCTTACTACGAGCAGTACTTC. The rearrangement links TRBV6-5 to TRBJ2-7; TRBD1 matches 9 bases. CDR3 length: 15 amino acids. CDR1 is MNHEY and CDR2 is SVGAGI in the germline V gene. J lost 3 bases, V lost 5 bases, and 8 bases had no gene match.

As DNA, the CDR3 is TGCAGTGCTAGTCCGCCTAGCGGAACCTACGAGCAGTACTTC. It yields the protein CSASPPSGTYEQYF. V and J are TRBV20-1 and TRBJ2-7; 7 bases align to TRBD2. The CDR3 has 14 amino acids. Trimming removed 3 bases from V and 2 bases from J; junction bases left unmatched: 7. Germline V CDR1 and CDR2: DFQATT, SNEGSKA (reference sequence).

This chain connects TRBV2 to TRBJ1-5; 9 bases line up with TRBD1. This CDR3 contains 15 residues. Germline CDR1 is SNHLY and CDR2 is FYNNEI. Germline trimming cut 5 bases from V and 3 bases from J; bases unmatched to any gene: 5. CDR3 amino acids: CASSPGTGNNQPQHF. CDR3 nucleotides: TGTGCCAGCAGTCCTGGGACAGGGAACAATCAGCCCCAGCATTTT.

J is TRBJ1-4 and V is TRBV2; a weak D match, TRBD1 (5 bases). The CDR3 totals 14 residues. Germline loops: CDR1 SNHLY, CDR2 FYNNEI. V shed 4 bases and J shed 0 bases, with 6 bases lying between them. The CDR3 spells CASSGQTTNEKLFF. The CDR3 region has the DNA TGTGCCAGCAGTGGACAGACAACTAATGAAAAACTGTTTTTT.

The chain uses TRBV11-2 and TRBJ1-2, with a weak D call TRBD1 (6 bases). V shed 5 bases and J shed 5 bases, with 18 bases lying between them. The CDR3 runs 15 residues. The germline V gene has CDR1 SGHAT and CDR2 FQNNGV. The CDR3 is CASSLTGTPGYGYTF. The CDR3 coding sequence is TGTGCCAGCAGCCTGACAGGTACTCCGGGGTATGGCTACACCTTC.

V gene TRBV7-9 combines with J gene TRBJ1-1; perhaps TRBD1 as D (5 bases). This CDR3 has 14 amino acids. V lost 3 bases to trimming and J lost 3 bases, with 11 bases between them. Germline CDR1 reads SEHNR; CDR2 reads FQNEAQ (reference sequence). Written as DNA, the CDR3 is TGTGCCAGCAGCTTCGGGGGGAAAGACACTGAAGCTTTCTTT. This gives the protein CASSFGGKDTEAFF.

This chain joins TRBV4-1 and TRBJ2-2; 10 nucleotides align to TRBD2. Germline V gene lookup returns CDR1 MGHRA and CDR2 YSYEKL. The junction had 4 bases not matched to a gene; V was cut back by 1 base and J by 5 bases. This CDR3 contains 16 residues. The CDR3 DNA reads TGCGCCAGCAGCCAAGTTCGGACTAGCGGTACCGGGGAGCTGTTTTTT. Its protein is CASSQVRTSGTGELFF.

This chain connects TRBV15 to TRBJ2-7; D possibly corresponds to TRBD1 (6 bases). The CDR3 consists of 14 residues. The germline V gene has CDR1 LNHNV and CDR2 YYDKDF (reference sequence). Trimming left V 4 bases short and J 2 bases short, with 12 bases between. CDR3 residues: CATSKRTAAYEQYF. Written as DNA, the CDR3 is TGTGCCACCAGCAAGCGGACAGCCGCCTACGAGCAGTACTTC. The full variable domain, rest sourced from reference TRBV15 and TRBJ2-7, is DAMVIQNPRYQVTQFGKPVTLSCSQTLNHNVMYWYQQKSSQAPKLLFHYYDKDFNNEADTPDNFQSRRPNTSFCFLDIRSPGLGDTAMYLCATSKRTAAYEQYFGPGTRLTVT.

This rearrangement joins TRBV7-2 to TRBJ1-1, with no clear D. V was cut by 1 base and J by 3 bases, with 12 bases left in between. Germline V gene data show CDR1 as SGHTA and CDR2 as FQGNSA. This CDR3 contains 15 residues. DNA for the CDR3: TGTGCCAGCAGCTTAGTGGGTGGAGGCTACACTGAAGCTTTCTTT. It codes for CASSLVGGGYTEAFF. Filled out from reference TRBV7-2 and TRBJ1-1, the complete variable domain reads GAGVSQSPSNKVTEKGKDVELRCDPISGHTALYWYRQSLGQGLEFLIYFQGNSAPDKSGLPSDRFSAERTGGSVSTLTIQRTQQEDSAVYLCASSLVGGGYTEAFFGQGTRLTVV.